A single sample is the source of the 30 T cell receptor beta chains below, sequenced in a study of CD8+ T cells in alopecia areata. Described treatment: oral pan-JAK inhibitor, 5-10 mg twice daily. Following extraction, RNA underwent reverse transcription to cDNA, which served as the sequencing template. Clones were read by immunoSEQ multiplex PCR, and TCRdb kept only the in-frame ones, dropping some. This repertoire shows about 220,000 clones, approximately 57% found once; its top ten account for 1.5% to 2%. The specimen comprised CD4+ T cells sorted from blood, sampled at week 4, from a patient treated with tofacitinib. These TCRs come from a human donor with alopecia areata.

The J gene is TRBJ2-7, the V gene TRBV2; D possibly corresponds to TRBD1 (6 bases). V gave up 6 bases and J gave up 6 bases, with 12 bases separating them. Germline V gives CDR1 SNHLY, CDR2 FYNNEI. The CDR3 length is 12 residues. The CDR3 loop is CASRGATSEQYF. In DNA form, the CDR3 reads TGTGCCAGCAGGGGGGCAACAAGCGAGCAGTACTTC.

The V call is TRBV4-3, the J call TRBJ1-1, with D unclear. Trimming removed 0 bases from V and 3 bases from J, with 8 bases in between. This CDR3 is built from 14 residues. Per the germline V gene, CDR1 is LGHNA and CDR2 is YSLEER. CDR3 DNA sequence: TGCGCCAGCAGCCAAGATCAAGGGTACACTGAAGCTTTCTTT. Protein sequence: CASSQDQGYTEAFF.

The chain recombines TRBV2 with TRBJ2-2; 10 bases fit TRBD2. Germline CDR1 and CDR2: SNHLY and FYNNEI. The ends lost 8 bases at V and 3 bases at J; junction bases unmatched: 6. The CDR3 covers 15 residues. DNA of the CDR3: TGTGCCAGCGCAAGCGGGGGGGCCCACACCGGGGAGCTGTTTTTT. Protein product: CASASGGAHTGELFF. The full variable domain, completed using reference TRBV2 and TRBJ2-2, is EPEVTQTPSHQVTQMGQEVILRCVPISNHLYFYWYRQILGQKVEFLVSFYNNEISEKSEIFDDQFSVERPDGSNFTLKIRSTKLEDSAMYFCASASGGAHTGELFFGEGSRLTVL.

The CDR3 DNA sequence: TGTGCCAGCAGCCTACCGGGACTAGCGGGGGAGCGCTCCAATGAGCAGTTCTTC. Protein product: CASSLPGLAGERSNEQFF. The chain recombines TRBV14 with TRBJ2-1, with 14 bases lining up with TRBD2. This CDR3 has 18 residues. With V trimmed by 4 bases and J by 6 bases, 11 bases remained unmatched. Germline V gene sequence: CDR1 SGHDN, CDR2 FVKESK.

The chain uses TRBV30 and TRBJ2-1, with D possibly called TRBD1 or TRBD2 (5 bases each). The CDR3 is 13 amino acids. V lost 5 bases to trimming and J lost 0 bases, with 8 bases between them. In germline, CDR1 is GTSNPN, CDR2 SVGIG (reference sequence). The CDR3 reads CAWAGTSYNEQFF. DNA for the CDR3: TGTGCCTGGGCAGGGACCTCCTACAATGAGCAGTTCTTC.

This clone was seen a handful of times. The chain recombines TRBV29-1 with TRBJ2-7; D not resolved. V lost 1 base to trimming and J lost 5 bases, with 12 bases between them. CDR1 is SQVTM, CDR2 ANQGSEA, per germline. The CDR3 extends over 13 amino acids. As DNA, the CDR3 is TGCAGCGTTGAAGTGCCAGGTGACCACGAGCAGTACTTC. As protein: CSVEVPGDHEQYF.

This clone was recorded many times. The V and J genes are TRBV5-1 and TRBJ2-7; D gene uncertain. CDR3 length: 16 residues. Per germline, CDR1 SGHRS and CDR2 YFSETQ. Trimming cost V 0 bases and J 2 bases, with 15 bases left between them. The CDR3 DNA reads as TGCGCCAGCAGCTTGGGGATTGTCCCTGGCCCCTACGAGCAGTACTTC. This codes for CASSLGIVPGPYEQYF.

The chain combines TRBV29-1 with TRBJ2-7, with D possibly matching TRBD2 (5 bases). This CDR3 is built from 11 residues. The V and J ends lost 5 bases and 6 bases respectively, with 11 bases between them. Germline lookup yields CDR1 SQVTM and CDR2 ANQGSEA. The CDR3 coding sequence is TGCAGCGTTCGGGGTACGGGCGAGCAGTACTTC. This translates into CSVRGTGEQYF.

This clone was found a few times. The chain carries TRBV11-2 and TRBJ2-4, with D perhaps being TRBD1 or TRBD2 (6 bases each). Trimming left V 6 bases short and J 8 bases short, with 14 bases between. This CDR3 is 13 amino acids long. Looked up from germline, CDR1 is SGHAT and CDR2 is FQNNGV. CDR3 bases: TGTGCCAGCAGGCCTAGGGGGGTAGACATTCAGTACTTC. Translated, it gives CASRPRGVDIQYF.

CDR3 sequence (DNA): TGTGCCTGGAGTGTGAGTAGGGCCTCAAACACCGGGGAGCTGTTTTTT. It specifies CAWSVSRASNTGELFF. The J gene is TRBJ2-2, the V gene TRBV30; no definite D call. Trimming took off 0 bases at V and 2 bases at J, with 13 bases between the two ends. Germline V lookup: CDR1 GTSNPN, CDR2 SVGIG (reference sequence). The length of the CDR3 is 16 residues.

The chain recombines TRBV28 with TRBJ2-1; 8 nucleotides align to TRBD1. The germline V gene has CDR1 MDHEN and CDR2 SYDVKM. This CDR3 comprises 17 residues. After removal of 5 bases from V and 3 bases from J, the junction contained 12 bases not matched to a gene. In nucleotides, the CDR3 is TGTGCCAGCAGTCCATACCACAGGGGGGATAACTACAATGAGCAGTTCTTC. This codes for CASSPYHRGDNYNEQFF.

This chain joins TRBV7-2 and TRBJ2-7; D not resolved. This CDR3 comprises 12 residues. The germline V gene has CDR1 SGHTA and CDR2 FQGNSA. V gave up 5 bases and J gave up 9 bases, with 14 bases separating them. The CDR3 DNA reads TGTGCCAGCAGCCCTCAGATCGGGTGGCAGTACTTC. This gives the protein CASSPQIGWQYF.

The sample holds one count of this clone. This chain uses TRBV5-1 with TRBJ2-1; D is possibly TRBD1 (5 bases). V was cut by 3 bases and J by 6 bases, with 13 bases left in between. CDR1 and CDR2 (germline): SGHRS, YFSETQ. This CDR3 has 14 amino acids. As DNA, the CDR3 is TGCGCCAGCAGCTCCAGGGAAACAGTCAATGAGCAGTTCTTC. Translating it yields CASSSRETVNEQFF.

This rearrangement joins TRBV27 to TRBJ2-2, with TRBD1 as a possible D gene (5 bases). The germline V gene encodes CDR1 MNHEY and CDR2 SMNVEV (reference sequence). This CDR3 comprises 15 residues. V was pared by 0 bases and J by 4 bases, with 9 bases between. The DNA for the CDR3 is TGTGCCAGCAGTTTATCCTTGACAGTCACCGGGGAGCTGTTTTTT. It is translated as CASSLSLTVTGELFF.

The rearrangement links TRBV29-1 to TRBJ1-2, with TRBD1 identical over 9 bases. The germline V gene encodes CDR1 SQVTM and CDR2 ANQGSEA. Trimming took 5 bases from V and 3 from J; bases not matched to a gene: 4. The CDR3 spans 13 residues. The CDR3 spells CSVPRTGDYGYTF. CDR3 coding DNA: TGCAGCGTTCCAAGGACAGGGGACTATGGCTACACCTTC.

In DNA form, the CDR3 reads TGCGCCAGCAGCCAAAGTCGAAATGAGCAGTTCTTC. It encodes CASSQSRNEQFF. The chain joins TRBV4-1 to TRBJ2-1; D is undetermined. The CDR3 has 12 residues. V lost 2 bases and J lost 7, with 6 bases in between. The germline V gene encodes CDR1 MGHRA and CDR2 YSYEKL.

This clone showed up many times. The genes are TRBV7-2 and TRBJ1-2; D is unclear. Germline V gene sequence: CDR1 SGHTA, CDR2 FQGNSA. The CDR3 consists of 15 residues. Trimming shortened V by 0 bases and J by 7 bases, and 15 bases separated the two germline ends. CDR3 region: CASSLAGKSGGGYTF. DNA of the CDR3: TGTGCCAGCAGCTTAGCCGGGAAATCGGGCGGTGGCTACACCTTC.

Here the CDR3 reads CASSLKQGAHTGELFF. The CDR3 region has the DNA TGCGCCAGCAGCTTAAAACAGGGAGCCCACACCGGGGAGCTGTTTTTT. The chain joins TRBV5-1 to TRBJ2-2; tentative D call: TRBD1 (6 bases). CDR1 is SGHRS and CDR2 is YFSETQ in the germline V gene. The CDR3 sequence is 16 residues long. V lost 2 bases and J 3 bases, leaving 14 bases between the germline ends.

The chain couples TRBV29-1 to TRBJ2-2; D remains ambiguous. V lost 4 bases to trimming and J lost 1 base, with 7 bases between them. CDR3 length: 13 residues. Per the germline V gene, CDR1 is SQVTM and CDR2 is ANQGSEA. The CDR3 DNA reads as TGCAGCGTTGTGAAAGGGAACACCGGGGAGCTGTTTTTT. Translation: CSVVKGNTGELFF.

The genes are TRBV5-1 and TRBJ2-2; TRBD2 aligns across 9 bases. This CDR3 region has 16 residues. After removal of 3 bases from V and 7 bases from J, the junction contained 10 bases not matched to a gene. Germline-derived CDR1 and CDR2 are SGHRS and YFSETQ. In DNA, the CDR3 is TGCGCCAGCAGCTCGGACGGGACTAGCAATGTCGGGGAGCTGTTTTTT. This gives the protein CASSSDGTSNVGELFF.

The J gene is TRBJ2-7, the V gene TRBV29-1, with D perhaps assigned TRBD1 or TRBD2 (5 bases each). In germline, CDR1 is SQVTM, CDR2 ANQGSEA. CDR3 size: 15 residues. V lost 6 bases and J 0 bases, leaving 18 bases between the germline ends. This CDR3 reads CSVRKGRINSYEQYF. The CDR3 DNA reads TGCAGCGTCCGCAAGGGACGGATTAACTCCTACGAGCAGTACTTC.

The rearrangement links TRBV30 to TRBJ1-2, with no clear D. CDR3 size: 10 residues. V was pared by 2 bases and J by 10 bases, with 8 bases between. Germline V gene lookup returns CDR1 GTSNPN and CDR2 SVGIG (reference sequence). The CDR3: CAWSRLDYTF. The CDR3 DNA sequence: TGTGCCTGGAGTCGGCTAGACTACACCTTC.

J is TRBJ2-3 and V is TRBV7-2; D gene unclear. Germline lookup yields CDR1 SGHTA and CDR2 FQGNSA. V lost 1 base to trimming and J lost 1 base, with 6 bases between them. The CDR3 loop spans 14 amino acids. The CDR3 nucleotides are TGTGCCAGCAGCTTAGGGCTCCGCACAGATACGCAGTATTTT. It is translated as CASSLGLRTDTQYF. The variable domain in full, with the rest retrieved from reference TRBV7-2 and TRBJ2-3, is GAGVSQSPSNKVTEKGKDVELRCDPISGHTALYWYRQSLGQGLEFLIYFQGNSAPDKSGLPSDRFSAERTGGSVSTLTIQRTQQEDSAVYLCASSLGLRTDTQYFGPGTRLTVL.

The genes are TRBV6-1 and TRBJ2-7; perhaps TRBD2 as D (6 bases). The CDR3 has 15 residues. V shed 5 bases and J shed 0 bases, with 14 bases lying between them. From germline, CDR1 is MNHNS and CDR2 SASEGT. DNA of the CDR3: TGTGCCAGCAGTAGGGACTTCGCGAGCTCCTACGAGCAGTACTTC. Its protein is CASSRDFASSYEQYF.

This clone was picked up one time. The chain carries TRBV11-2 and TRBJ2-3, with 12 bases matching TRBD2. CDR1 SGHAT and CDR2 FQNNGV come from the germline V gene. The ends lost 1 base at V and 2 bases at J; junction bases unmatched: 7. CDR3 length: 18 amino acids. CDR3 sequence (DNA): TGTGCCAGCAGCTTAGCCCGAAGGACTAGCGGGAACACAGATACGCAGTATTTT. Encoded protein: CASSLARRTSGNTDTQYF.

About this clone: Other nucleotide sequences from this sample produce the same CDR3. The chain has TRBV5-1 and TRBJ2-5; D perhaps matches TRBD1 (5 bases). The CDR3 is 13 residues long. Germline CDR1 and CDR2: SGHRS and YFSETQ. Between the trimmed V and J ends, which lost 4 bases and 2 bases, there was a span of 9 bases. CDR3 in amino acids: CASSSQGQETQYF. Here the CDR3 DNA reads TGCGCCAGCAGCAGCCAGGGACAAGAGACCCAGTACTTC.

The J gene is TRBJ2-1, the V gene TRBV5-1; 14 nucleotides line up with TRBD2. The CDR3 is 17 residues long. Germline V gene sequence: CDR1 SGHRS, CDR2 YFSETQ. Trimming at V came to 3 bases and at J to 4 bases, leaving 6 bases not matched to a gene. The CDR3 reads CASSSGLAGGWYNEQFF. The CDR3 DNA is TGCGCCAGCAGCTCCGGACTAGCGGGGGGATGGTACAATGAGCAGTTCTTC.

The rearrangement links TRBV29-1 to TRBJ1-2; no definite D call. Germline CDR1 is SQVTM and CDR2 is ANQGSEA. The V end was cut by 3 bases, the J end by 3 bases, with 8 bases between. The CDR3 is made up of 12 amino acids. CDR3 sequence (DNA): TGCAGCGTTGACGCGGAGGACTATGGCTACACCTTC. Protein product: CSVDAEDYGYTF.

This chain uses TRBV27 with TRBJ1-2; D is possibly TRBD1 (6 bases). Trimming removed 6 bases at V and 5 bases at J, with 10 bases between. CDR3 size: 12 residues. Germline values: CDR1 MNHEY, CDR2 SMNVEV (reference sequence). The CDR3 is CASSPQGYGYTF. DNA for the CDR3: TGTGCCAGCAGCCCACAGGGTTATGGCTACACCTTC.

This clone was seen a few times. CDR3 loop: CSATTGGELFF. In DNA form, the CDR3 reads TGCAGCGCCACGACAGGTGGGGAGCTGTTTTTT. This rearrangement joins TRBV29-1 to TRBJ2-2; a weak D match, TRBD1 (6 bases). Germline V gene sequence: CDR1 SQVTM, CDR2 ANQGSEA. V shed 7 bases and J shed 8 bases, with 11 bases lying between them. CDR3 length: 11 residues.